The sequence of this T cell receptor beta chain was determined in a study of blood T cell repertoires in COVID-19. As handled by the study authors: Amplification of reference gene primers was used by the study to estimate nucleated cell counts. TCRdb's copy holds only in-frame clones and misses some; the assay was immunoSEQ multiplex PCR. That table is the source of V, J and clone size, and D and trimming were worked out from the DNA. The sample holds 300,000 to 400,000 clones; over 75% are singletons and the top ten take 7.8%. This TCR derives from a woman between 50 and 59 years old who had recovered from COVID-19. Material: peripheral blood.

CDR3 sequence reads: CASIKAGGHNEQFF. The CDR3 bases are TGTGCCAGCATCAAAGCGGGAGGGCACAATGAGCAGTTCTTC. The chain links TRBV6-5 to TRBJ2-1; 10 positions agree with TRBD2. Trimming took 7 bases from V and 5 from J; bases not matched to a gene: 5. This CDR3 has 14 amino acids. Germline CDR1 reads MNHEY; CDR2 reads SVGAGI.